In this sample, the clone carrying this TCR beta chain turned up many times. Its antigen is as yet unknown. The data were obtained in a study of blood T cells in healthy people across ages. Study overall: About one barcoded beta molecule per two T cells came from capture by template switching. Study-wide results and caveats: Nothing was known about donor CMV status, and this possibly confounded expanded clonotype changes. Age brought a roughly linear fall in TCR beta diversity measured per million T cells.

Researchers isolated at least 6 million PBMCs per sample. Together with a sample-barcoded 5' primer, a J-beta primer mix was included in a second PCR lasting roughly 6 to 12 cycles. TCRdb re-called the 5' RACE reads with MiXCR, one entry per CDR3 protein. The repertoire holds 700,000 to 800,000 distinct CDR3 sequences, with roughly 45% as singletons. The TCR originated in a woman in her fifties or sixties in good health. Sequencing was performed on blood.

The DNA of the CDR3 is TGTGCCAGCAGATCCTCCAGAGCGAGGGGCGAGCAGTACTTC. This encodes CASRSSRARGEQYF. The chain links TRBV6-2 or TRBV6-3 to TRBJ2-7; D possibly matches TRBD1 or TRBD2 (5 bases each). The CDR3 loop spans 14 amino acids. CDR1 is MNHEY, CDR2 SVGEGT, per germline. V lost 6 bases and J lost 6, with 18 bases in between.